This TCR beta chain was captured by sequencing in a study of breast tumors, draining lymph nodes, adjacent tissues. Study results and limitations: Tumors had less TCR diversity than lymph nodes, more than nontumor tissue.

The junction had 13 bases not matched to a gene; V was cut back by 7 bases and J by 4 bases. This CDR3 contains 16 residues. Germline V gene sequence: CDR1 MNHEY, CDR2 SMNVEV (reference sequence). Axillary draining lymph nodes of breast cancer patients supplied the node samples. TCRdb reprocessed the multiplex PCR reads with MiXCR, giving one entry per CDR3 protein. Of under 150,000 distinct CDR3 sequences in the sample, 20% to 25% are singletons; the top ten hold about 2.4%. Comment on this clonotype: Its antigen is unknown. A much larger clone is a single base away; this may be a read error.

The chain links TRBV27 to TRBJ2-5, with TRBD1 matching 9 bases. The TCR comes from a female donor with breast cancer. Some clones in this sample may be carry-over from other donors' samples. The sequenced sample consisted of axillary lymph node tissue. CDR3 nucleotide sequence: TGTGCCAGCATGAAGGGGACAGGGTCTTTAGGAGAGACCCAGTACTTC. Translated, it gives CASMKGTGSLGETQYF.